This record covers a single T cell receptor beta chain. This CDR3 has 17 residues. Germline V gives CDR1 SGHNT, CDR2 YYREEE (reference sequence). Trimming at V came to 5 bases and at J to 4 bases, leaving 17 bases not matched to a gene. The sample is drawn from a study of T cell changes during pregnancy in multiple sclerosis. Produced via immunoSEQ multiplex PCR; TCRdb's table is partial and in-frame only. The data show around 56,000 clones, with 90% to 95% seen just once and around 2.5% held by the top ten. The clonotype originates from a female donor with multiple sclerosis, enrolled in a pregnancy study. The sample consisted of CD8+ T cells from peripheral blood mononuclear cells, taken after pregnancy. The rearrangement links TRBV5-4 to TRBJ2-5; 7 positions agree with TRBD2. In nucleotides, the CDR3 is TGTGCCAGCAGTTTAAACCTGGGCGGGAGAAGGGGAGAGACCCAGTACTTC. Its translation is CASSLNLGGRRGETQYF.